This T cell receptor beta chain was identified in a study of blood T cell repertoires in COVID-19. Looking at the study overall: Material from acute and convalescent COVID-19 was sourced from the United States, Italy and Spain. Sources were T cells, B-cell-depleted T cells, or PBMCs; the material itself was cDNA or gDNA.

This table comes from immunoSEQ multiplex PCR, and its TCRdb copy is limited to in-frame clones, with some not included. Altogether around 160,000 clones are present, 85% to 90% being singletons, with the ten largest covering about an eighth. The Seattle site enrolled patients during active infection and followed them longitudinally. V dropped 3 bases and J dropped 0 bases, with 12 bases sitting between them. Germline values: CDR1 MNHNS, CDR2 SASEGT. The CDR3 is 16 amino acids. This TCR was recovered from a man between 18 and 35 years old with COVID-19, enrolled during active disease. The chain recombines TRBV6-1 with TRBJ2-1, with D possibly TRBD1 on 5 matching bases. The source material was peripheral blood. CDR3 in amino acids: CASSEYRLSSYNEQFF. CDR3 bases: TGTGCCAGCAGTGAGTACAGGCTGAGCTCCTACAATGAGCAGTTCTTC.